Listed below are T cell receptor beta chains from one sample, sequenced in a study of T cell repertoires in cytomegalovirus infection. Antigen specificity for these receptors is unknown. TCRdb called the reads again in MiXCR, with one record for every CDR3 protein. The table records 640,000 or so distinct CDR3 sequences, around a third of them present only once. Material: cultured PBMCs, obtained from culture after CMV antigen stimulation. Receptor source: a human donor in good health (CMV status not recorded). Some clones in this sample may be carry-over from other donors' samples. Both conserved end residues are part of each CDR3. The order of the fields is D gene, CDR3 length, V gene, clone size, J gene, CDR3 protein, CDR3 DNA. D genes are given only for firm matches. Some rows have no size entry. The others give once, few or many, or a class for an expanded clone.

d_gene: NA; len: 14; v_gene: TRBV12-3/TRBV12-4; abundance: few; j_gene: TRBJ1-1; CDR3aa: CASSFRSGITEAFF; CDR3nt: TGTGCCAGCAGCTTCCGATCAGGGATCACTGAAGCTTTCTTT
d_gene: NA; len: 12; v_gene: TRBV10-2; abundance: NA; j_gene: TRBJ2-7; CDR3aa: CASSEWEFEQYF; CDR3nt: TGCGCCAGCAGTGAGTGGGAGTTCGAGCAGTACTTC
d_gene: NA; len: 14; v_gene: TRBV27; abundance: few; j_gene: TRBJ1-1; CDR3aa: CASSLFGANTEAFF; CDR3nt: TGTGCCAGCAGTTTATTTGGGGCGAACACTGAAGCTTTCTTT
d_gene: NA; len: 13; v_gene: TRBV6-1; abundance: NA; j_gene: TRBJ2-7; CDR3aa: CATQDETENEQYF; CDR3nt: TGTGCCACCCAAGACGAGACAGAGAACGAGCAGTACTTC
d_gene: NA; len: 16; v_gene: TRBV7-2; abundance: many; j_gene: TRBJ1-3; CDR3aa: CASSLRGGPSGNTIYF; CDR3nt: TGTGCCAGCAGCTTACGGGGTGGCCCATCTGGGAACACCATATATTTT
d_gene: NA; len: 14; v_gene: TRBV7-9; abundance: NA; j_gene: TRBJ1-2; CDR3aa: CASSLVALQYGYTF; CDR3nt: TGTGCCAGCAGCTTAGTGGCCCTGCAATATGGCTACACCTTC
d_gene: NA; len: 14; v_gene: TRBV7-2; abundance: many; j_gene: TRBJ2-1; CDR3aa: CASSLPVGGTGQFF; CDR3nt: TGTGCCAGCAGTCTCCCCGTAGGGGGGACTGGACAGTTCTTC
d_gene: TRBD2; len: 15; v_gene: TRBV2; abundance: NA; j_gene: TRBJ2-3; CDR3aa: CASRTGTSASDTQYF; CDR3nt: TGTGCCAGCAGAACCGGGACTAGCGCCTCAGATACGCAGTATTTT
d_gene: NA; len: 14; v_gene: TRBV6-5; abundance: NA; j_gene: TRBJ2-4; CDR3aa: CASSRGGPENIQYF; CDR3nt: TGTGCCAGCAGTCGGGGAGGCCCGGAAAACATTCAGTACTTC
d_gene: TRBD2; len: 15; v_gene: TRBV7-2; abundance: many; j_gene: TRBJ2-3; CDR3aa: CASSPQRGGTDTQYF; CDR3nt: TGTGCCAGCAGCCCGCAGCGGGGAGGGACAGATACGCAGTATTTT
d_gene: NA; len: 15; v_gene: TRBV7-2; abundance: many; j_gene: TRBJ1-1; CDR3aa: CASSPRRVGNTEAFF; CDR3nt: TGTGCCAGCAGCCCCCGGCGGGTTGGGAACACTGAAGCTTTCTTT
d_gene: NA; len: 14; v_gene: TRBV14; abundance: NA; j_gene: TRBJ1-4; CDR3aa: CASSEVGRGEKLFF; CDR3nt: TGTGCCAGCAGCGAAGTCGGGAGGGGTGAAAAACTGTTTTTT
d_gene: TRBD1; len: 15; v_gene: TRBV7-2; abundance: few; j_gene: TRBJ1-6; CDR3aa: CASSQGATYNSPLHF; CDR3nt: TGTGCCAGCAGTCAGGGGGCGACCTATAATTCACCCCTCCACTTT
d_gene: NA; len: 16; v_gene: TRBV11-3; abundance: once; j_gene: TRBJ2-2; CDR3aa: CASSLLSGDYTGELFF; CDR3nt: TGTGCCAGCAGCTTACTCTCCGGCGATTACACCGGGGAGCTGTTTTTT
d_gene: NA; len: 15; v_gene: TRBV11-2; abundance: NA; j_gene: TRBJ2-7; CDR3aa: CASSLDRGAQNEQYF; CDR3nt: TGTGCCAGCAGCTTAGATCGGGGGGCGCAGAACGAGCAGTACTTC
d_gene: NA; len: 17; v_gene: TRBV6-2/TRBV6-3; abundance: few; j_gene: TRBJ2-2; CDR3aa: CASSYSRARENTGELFF; CDR3nt: TGTGCCAGCAGTTACTCGAGGGCCCGGGAGAACACCGGGGAGCTGTTTTTT
d_gene: NA; len: 15; v_gene: TRBV18; abundance: NA; j_gene: TRBJ2-1; CDR3aa: CASSPPDHGYNEQFF; CDR3nt: TGTGCCAGCTCACCACCAGACCACGGCTACAATGAGCAGTTCTTC
d_gene: TRBD1; len: 14; v_gene: TRBV20-1; abundance: NA; j_gene: TRBJ2-5; CDR3aa: CSARSRGPQETQYF; CDR3nt: TGCAGTGCTAGATCAAGGGGGCCCCAAGAGACCCAGTACTTC
d_gene: TRBD1; len: 16; v_gene: TRBV4-2; abundance: NA; j_gene: TRBJ2-7; CDR3aa: CASSQRALGQTYEQYF; CDR3nt: TGTGCCAGCAGCCAAAGGGCCTTGGGACAGACCTACGAGCAGTACTTC
d_gene: TRBD2; len: 16; v_gene: TRBV6-2/TRBV6-3; abundance: few; j_gene: TRBJ2-1; CDR3aa: CASRTRRGRVYNEQFF; CDR3nt: TGTGCCAGCAGGACCAGGCGCGGGAGGGTCTACAATGAGCAGTTCTTC
d_gene: TRBD1; len: 13; v_gene: TRBV7-2; abundance: NA; j_gene: TRBJ1-2; CDR3aa: CASRPTGGGGYTF; CDR3nt: TGTGCCAGCAGACCAACAGGGGGCGGGGGCTACACCTTC
d_gene: NA; len: 15; v_gene: TRBV5-1; abundance: NA; j_gene: TRBJ2-7; CDR3aa: CASSLGWGGHYEQYF; CDR3nt: TGCGCCAGCAGCCTTGGTTGGGGGGGCCACTACGAGCAGTACTTC
d_gene: NA; len: 15; v_gene: TRBV10-3; abundance: NA; j_gene: TRBJ1-1; CDR3aa: CAISFRTPMNTEAFF; CDR3nt: TGTGCCATCAGCTTTAGGACACCTATGAACACTGAAGCTTTCTTT
d_gene: NA; len: 16; v_gene: TRBV10-3; abundance: few; j_gene: TRBJ1-4; CDR3aa: CAIGDFSGGSNEKLFF; CDR3nt: TGTGCCATCGGGGATTTTTCGGGGGGATCTAATGAAAAACTGTTTTTT
d_gene: NA; len: 14; v_gene: TRBV19; abundance: NA; j_gene: TRBJ2-3; CDR3aa: CASRAGSVPDTQYF; CDR3nt: TGTGCCAGTAGGGCGGGATCGGTCCCAGATACGCAGTATTTT
d_gene: NA; len: 15; v_gene: TRBV7-2; abundance: few; j_gene: TRBJ1-4; CDR3aa: CASSLQGGLNEKLFF; CDR3nt: TGTGCCAGCAGCTTACAGGGCGGTCTTAATGAAAAACTGTTTTTT
d_gene: NA; len: 16; v_gene: TRBV2; abundance: NA; j_gene: TRBJ2-3; CDR3aa: CASSNPGIESTDTQYF; CDR3nt: TGTGCCAGCAGCAACCCCGGGATAGAAAGCACAGATACGCAGTATTTT
d_gene: NA; len: 15; v_gene: TRBV15; abundance: few; j_gene: TRBJ2-3; CDR3aa: CATSRDPGATYTQYF; CDR3nt: TGTGCCACCAGCAGAGACCCCGGAGCGACCTATACGCAGTATTTT
d_gene: NA; len: 16; v_gene: TRBV27; abundance: NA; j_gene: TRBJ1-6; CDR3aa: CASSPPRSSYNSPLHF; CDR3nt: TGTGCCAGCAGTCCACCCCGGAGCTCCTATAATTCACCCCTCCACTTT
d_gene: NA; len: 18; v_gene: TRBV12-3/TRBV12-4; abundance: few; j_gene: TRBJ2-2; CDR3aa: CASRQNALESGTTGELFF; CDR3nt: TGTGCCAGCAGACAAAATGCCCTAGAAAGTGGCACCACCGGGGAGCTGTTTTTT
d_gene: NA; len: 15; v_gene: TRBV7-9; abundance: NA; j_gene: TRBJ2-5; CDR3aa: CASSSAPDLAETQYF; CDR3nt: TGTGCCAGCAGTTCGGCCCCGGACTTGGCGGAGACCCAGTACTTC
d_gene: TRBD1; len: 14; v_gene: TRBV28; abundance: NA; j_gene: TRBJ1-4; CDR3aa: CASRPDREGEKLFF; CDR3nt: TGTGCCAGCAGACCTGACAGGGAGGGAGAAAAACTGTTTTTT
d_gene: NA; len: 13; v_gene: TRBV19; abundance: NA; j_gene: TRBJ2-2; CDR3aa: CASSTLSVGELFF; CDR3nt: TGTGCCAGTAGTACCCTCTCTGTCGGGGAGCTGTTTTTT
d_gene: NA; len: 14; v_gene: TRBV10-3; abundance: few; j_gene: TRBJ1-1; CDR3aa: CAISLSERATEAFF; CDR3nt: TGTGCCATCAGTCTCTCGGAAAGGGCCACTGAAGCTTTCTTT
d_gene: TRBD1; len: 17; v_gene: TRBV6-1; abundance: few; j_gene: TRBJ2-6; CDR3aa: CASQQGVHLSGANVLTF; CDR3nt: TGTGCCAGCCAACAGGGGGTCCACCTGTCTGGGGCCAACGTCCTGACTTTC
d_gene: TRBD1; len: 13; v_gene: TRBV6-5; abundance: NA; j_gene: TRBJ1-1; CDR3aa: CASYIPGGTEAFF; CDR3nt: TGTGCCAGTTACATCCCAGGGGGGACTGAAGCTTTCTTT
d_gene: NA; len: 15; v_gene: TRBV7-2; abundance: few; j_gene: TRBJ2-7; CDR3aa: CASSPRSGLIYEQYF; CDR3nt: TGTGCCAGCAGCCCCCGGTCCGGCCTCATCTACGAGCAGTACTTC
d_gene: NA; len: 13; v_gene: TRBV20-1; abundance: NA; j_gene: TRBJ2-5; CDR3aa: CSARAPGEETQYF; CDR3nt: TGCAGTGCTAGAGCGCCAGGGGAAGAGACCCAGTACTTC
d_gene: NA; len: 14; v_gene: TRBV7-8; abundance: NA; j_gene: TRBJ1-1; CDR3aa: CASSLGHQGTEAFF; CDR3nt: TGTGCCAGCAGCTTAGGTCATCAGGGGACTGAAGCTTTCTTT
d_gene: NA; len: 15; v_gene: TRBV12-3/TRBV12-4; abundance: NA; j_gene: TRBJ2-5; CDR3aa: CASSRTGVVMGTQYF; CDR3nt: TGTGCCAGCAGCCGCACGGGGGTCGTAATGGGGACCCAGTACTTC
d_gene: NA; len: 16; v_gene: TRBV7-2; abundance: many; j_gene: TRBJ2-1; CDR3aa: CASTDNRDAPFGEQFF; CDR3nt: TGTGCCAGCACCGACAACCGGGACGCTCCGTTCGGGGAGCAGTTCTTC
d_gene: NA; len: 13; v_gene: TRBV4-3; abundance: NA; j_gene: TRBJ1-3; CDR3aa: CASSPHPGGTIYF; CDR3nt: TGCGCCAGCAGCCCCCACCCCGGAGGGACCATATATTTT
d_gene: NA; len: 13; v_gene: TRBV7-2; abundance: few; j_gene: TRBJ2-7; CDR3aa: CASSLARGNEQYF; CDR3nt: TGTGCCAGCAGCTTAGCGAGGGGAAACGAGCAGTACTTC
d_gene: TRBD1; len: 15; v_gene: TRBV2; abundance: NA; j_gene: TRBJ2-7; CDR3aa: CASNLQGASSYEQYF; CDR3nt: TGTGCCAGCAATTTACAGGGGGCCTCCTCCTACGAGCAGTACTTC
d_gene: NA; len: 15; v_gene: TRBV4-2; abundance: NA; j_gene: TRBJ1-6; CDR3aa: CASSQDGGSNSPLHF; CDR3nt: TGTGCCAGCAGCCAAGACGGGGGGAGTAATTCACCCCTCCACTTT
d_gene: NA; len: 15; v_gene: TRBV20-1; abundance: NA; j_gene: TRBJ2-3; CDR3aa: CSARDGWGGVDTQYF; CDR3nt: TGCAGTGCTAGAGATGGGTGGGGTGGGGTGGATACGCAGTATTTT
d_gene: TRBD2; len: 19; v_gene: TRBV24-1; abundance: NA; j_gene: TRBJ2-1; CDR3aa: CATSDSGTARGVAYNEQFF; CDR3nt: TGTGCCACCAGTGATTCCGGGACGGCCCGGGGGGTTGCCTACAATGAGCAGTTCTTC
d_gene: NA; len: 14; v_gene: TRBV11-2; abundance: NA; j_gene: TRBJ1-1; CDR3aa: CASSLPNLNTEAFF; CDR3nt: TGTGCCAGCAGCTTACCAAATTTAAACACTGAAGCTTTCTTT
d_gene: NA; len: 13; v_gene: TRBV20-1; abundance: few; j_gene: TRBJ2-5; CDR3aa: CSAREAEQETQYF; CDR3nt: TGCAGTGCTAGAGAGGCAGAGCAAGAGACCCAGTACTTC
d_gene: TRBD2; len: 16; v_gene: TRBV4-3; abundance: NA; j_gene: TRBJ2-3; CDR3aa: CASSPSRLAGEDTQYF; CDR3nt: TGCGCCAGCAGCCCCTCGAGACTAGCGGGAGAAGATACGCAGTATTTT
d_gene: TRBD2; len: 19; v_gene: TRBV7-2; abundance: many; j_gene: TRBJ2-1; CDR3aa: CASSPSGGTSRSSYNEQFF; CDR3nt: TGTGCCAGCAGCCCTAGCGGGGGGACCAGTAGGAGCTCCTACAATGAGCAGTTCTTC
d_gene: NA; len: 15; v_gene: TRBV7-2; abundance: many; j_gene: TRBJ1-1; CDR3aa: CASSQRRGWQTEAFF; CDR3nt: TGTGCCAGCAGCCAGCGTCGAGGGTGGCAGACTGAAGCTTTCTTT
d_gene: NA; len: 14; v_gene: TRBV7-2; abundance: many; j_gene: TRBJ1-2; CDR3aa: CASSLVMVNYGYTF; CDR3nt: TGTGCCAGCAGCTTAGTGATGGTTAACTATGGCTACACCTTC
d_gene: NA; len: 13; v_gene: TRBV7-2; abundance: many; j_gene: TRBJ1-3; CDR3aa: CASTLRSGNTIYF; CDR3nt: TGTGCCAGCACCTTGCGATCCGGAAACACCATATATTTT
d_gene: NA; len: 17; v_gene: TRBV7-9; abundance: few; j_gene: TRBJ1-6; CDR3aa: CASSLGFGGVYNSPLHF; CDR3nt: TGTGCCAGCAGCTTAGGATTCGGGGGTGTGTATAATTCACCCCTCCACTTT
d_gene: NA; len: 11; v_gene: TRBV6-2/TRBV6-3; abundance: NA; j_gene: TRBJ1-1; CDR3aa: CASSYPTEAFF; CDR3nt: TGTGCCAGCAGTTACCCCACTGAAGCTTTCTTT
d_gene: TRBD1; len: 15; v_gene: TRBV20-1; abundance: NA; j_gene: TRBJ1-5; CDR3aa: CSARGRTGKNQPQHF; CDR3nt: TGCAGTGCTAGAGGGAGGACAGGGAAAAATCAGCCCCAGCATTTT